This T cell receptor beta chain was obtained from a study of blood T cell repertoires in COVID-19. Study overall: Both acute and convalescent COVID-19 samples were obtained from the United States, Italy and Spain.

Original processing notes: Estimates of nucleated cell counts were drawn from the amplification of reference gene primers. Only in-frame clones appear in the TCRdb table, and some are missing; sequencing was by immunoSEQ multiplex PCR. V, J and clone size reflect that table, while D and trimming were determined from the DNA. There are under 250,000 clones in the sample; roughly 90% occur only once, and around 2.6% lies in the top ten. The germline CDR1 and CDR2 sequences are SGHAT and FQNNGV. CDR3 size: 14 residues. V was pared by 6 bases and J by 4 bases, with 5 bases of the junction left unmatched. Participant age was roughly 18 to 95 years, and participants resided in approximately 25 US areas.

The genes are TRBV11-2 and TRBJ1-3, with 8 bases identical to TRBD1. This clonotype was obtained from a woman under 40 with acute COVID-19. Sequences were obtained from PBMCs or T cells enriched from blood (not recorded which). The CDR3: CASRIRGPGNTIYF. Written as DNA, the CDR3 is TGTGCCAGCAGAATCAGGGGGCCCGGAAACACCATATATTTT.